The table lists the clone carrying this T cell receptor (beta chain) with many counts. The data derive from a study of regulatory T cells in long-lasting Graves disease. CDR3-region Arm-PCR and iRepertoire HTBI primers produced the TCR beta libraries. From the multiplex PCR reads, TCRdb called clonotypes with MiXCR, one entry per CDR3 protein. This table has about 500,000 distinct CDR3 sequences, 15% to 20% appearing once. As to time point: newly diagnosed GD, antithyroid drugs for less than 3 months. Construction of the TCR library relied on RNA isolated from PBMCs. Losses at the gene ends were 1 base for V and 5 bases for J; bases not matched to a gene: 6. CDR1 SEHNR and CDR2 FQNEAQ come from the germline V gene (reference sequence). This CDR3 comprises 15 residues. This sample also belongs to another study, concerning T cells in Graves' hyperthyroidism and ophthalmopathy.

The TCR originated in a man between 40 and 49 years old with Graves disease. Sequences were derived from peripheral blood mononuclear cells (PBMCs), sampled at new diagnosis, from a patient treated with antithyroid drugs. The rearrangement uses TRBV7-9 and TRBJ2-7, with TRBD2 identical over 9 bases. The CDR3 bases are TGTGCCAGCAGCTTAGGTCGGACTAGCGCGCACGAGCAGTACTTC. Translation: CASSLGRTSAHEQYF.